This entry lists 16 T cell receptor beta chains sequenced from one sample in a study of blood T cell repertoires in COVID-19 (dated by TCRdb to 2018 to 2020). Library preparation employed the immunoSEQ multiplex PCR assay. Not all clones reach the TCRdb copy of this immuneACCESS table, which keeps in-frame sequences only. Checked studies attribute under half of the gap to unresolved V genes and leave the rest unexplained. The sample records around 200,000 clones, approximately 86% of which are singletons. The top ten clones comprise around 2.7% of the sample. The sequenced sample was peripheral blood. These TCRs come from a man aged 40-55 years with active or convalescent COVID-19.

The V call is TRBV2, the J call TRBJ1-1; possible D gene TRBD1, 6 bases. Trimming took 1 base from V and 1 from J, leaving 13 bases between them. Germline values: CDR1 SNHLY, CDR2 FYNNEI. There are 16 residues in the CDR3. CDR3 loop: CASSEGQVWGNTEAFF. As DNA, the CDR3 is TGTGCCAGCAGTGAAGGACAGGTATGGGGGAACACTGAAGCTTTCTTT.

V usage is TRBV5-1 and J usage is TRBJ2-2, with D possibly TRBD2 on 5 matching bases. The V and J ends lost 3 bases and 6 bases respectively, with 12 bases between them. In germline, CDR1 is SGHRS, CDR2 YFSETQ. This CDR3 spans 14 amino acids. CDR3 loop: CASSSTSDSGELFF. The CDR3, as DNA: TGCGCCAGCAGCTCCACTAGTGACTCCGGGGAGCTGTTTTTT.

CDR3 residues: CASKPGGTYEQYF. For the CDR3, the DNA is TGTGCCAGCAAACCCGGAGGAACCTACGAGCAGTACTTC. The chain couples TRBV2 to TRBJ2-7, with D possibly matching TRBD2 (5 bases). Looked up from germline, CDR1 is SNHLY and CDR2 is FYNNEI. CDR3 length: 13 amino acids. V was trimmed by 7 bases and J by 2 bases, leaving 12 bases between them.

V usage is TRBV2 and J usage is TRBJ1-6, with TRBD1 matching 8 bases. V was pared by 5 bases and J by 11 bases, with 11 bases of the junction left unmatched. CDR3 length equals 15 residues. CDR1 and CDR2 (germline): SNHLY, FYNNEI. CDR3 loop: CASSPQGAALAPLHF. The CDR3 nucleotides are TGTGCCAGCAGTCCTCAGGGGGCTGCCTTAGCACCCCTCCACTTT.

The V call is TRBV4-3, the J call TRBJ1-6; D might be TRBD1 (5 bases). Germline loops: CDR1 LGHNA, CDR2 YSLEER. V was pared by 1 base and J by 2 bases, with 12 bases between. The length of the CDR3 is 17 residues. The CDR3 sequence is CASSQVGRGTYNSPLHF. CDR3 coding DNA: TGCGCCAGCAGCCAAGTCGGAAGGGGCACCTATAATTCACCCCTCCACTTT.

The chain uses TRBV21-1 and TRBJ1-1. TRBV21-1 is assigned pseudogene status. The CDR3 length is 16 residues. CDR3 sequence: CASRPLGGTVNTEAFF. The DNA for the CDR3 is TGTGCCAGCAGACCCCTGGGCGGGACGGTGAACACTGAAGCTTTCTTT.

CDR3 DNA: TGTGCCAGCAGTTACTTAGGGGTGGGTCAGCCCCAGCATTTT. This gives the protein CASSYLGVGQPQHF. V is TRBV6-5 and J is TRBJ1-5; TRBD1 might be the D (5 bases). V lost 1 base and J 6 bases, leaving 10 bases between the germline ends. CDR3 length: 14 residues. Germline CDR1 MNHEY, CDR2 SVGAGI.

The chain joins TRBV11-2 to TRBJ2-3; 8 positions agree with TRBD2. The germline CDR1 and CDR2 sequences are SGHAT and FQNNGV. The CDR3 has 17 residues. Trimming took 2 bases from V and 0 from J; bases not matched to a gene: 7. CDR3 amino acids: CASSLSFLAGSTDTQYF. The CDR3 DNA sequence: TGTGCCAGCAGCTTAAGTTTCCTAGCGGGCAGCACAGATACGCAGTATTTT.

The J gene is TRBJ2-3, the V gene TRBV4-1, with TRBD2 matching 7 bases. Germline V gene sequence: CDR1 MGHRA, CDR2 YSYEKL. With 0 bases clipped from V and 1 base from J, the junction kept 4 bases outside the gene matches. This CDR3 spans 16 amino acids. The DNA for the CDR3 is TGCGCCAGCAGCCAAGAGGGGGGGTGGGGCACAGATACGCAGTATTTT. Protein sequence: CASSQEGGWGTDTQYF.

V gene TRBV7-9 combines with J gene TRBJ1-4; no clear D. The CDR3 sequence is 16 residues long. Germline V lookup: CDR1 SEHNR, CDR2 FQNEAQ (reference sequence). The V end lost 5 bases, the J end lost 3 bases, and 16 bases lay between the germline ends. The CDR3 DNA reads TGTGCCAGCAGCCTACAATCGGGAGACTCTAATGAAAAACTGTTTTTT. It specifies CASSLQSGDSNEKLFF.

In its sample, this clone was seen a few times. The chain joins TRBV27 to TRBJ1-6; possible D gene TRBD1, 5 bases. Germline values: CDR1 MNHEY, CDR2 SMNVEV (reference sequence). This CDR3 contains 14 residues. Trimming cost V 5 bases and J 10 bases, with 15 bases left between them. This CDR3 is CASSGLMEGSPLHF. The CDR3 DNA follows: TGTGCCAGCAGTGGCCTGATGGAGGGGTCACCCCTCCACTTT.

The chain carries TRBV9 and TRBJ2-2; unclear D gene. Germline values: CDR1 SGDLS, CDR2 YYNGEE. V lost 0 bases, J lost 4 bases, and 7 bases lay in between. The CDR3 runs to 14 residues. DNA for the CDR3: TGTGCCAGCAGCGTAGCGGTCTCCACCGGGGAGCTGTTTTTT. Protein: CASSVAVSTGELFF.

The CDR3: CAISAGGTGIGYGYTF. CDR3 nucleotides: TGTGCCATCAGTGCCGGGGGGACAGGGATTGGCTATGGCTACACCTTC. The chain is built from TRBV10-3 and TRBJ1-2; 9 bases are a match to TRBD1. CDR3 length: 16 residues. V was pared by 4 bases and J by 4 bases, with 10 bases of the junction left unmatched. Looked up from germline, CDR1 is ENHRY and CDR2 is SYGVKD.

The rearrangement joins TRBV30 to TRBJ1-2; a weak D match, TRBD1 (6 bases). The CDR3 extends over 14 amino acids. Between the trimmed V and J ends, which lost 0 bases and 0 bases, there was a span of 8 bases. Per germline, CDR1 GTSNPN and CDR2 SVGIG (reference sequence). For the CDR3, the DNA is TGTGCCTGGAGTGTAGGGGGAGCTAACTATGGCTACACCTTC. Translating gives CAWSVGGANYGYTF.

This clone is a singleton in its sample. The chain uses TRBV5-4 and TRBJ1-1; D gene ambiguous. Trimming shortened V by 0 bases and J by 0 bases, and 3 bases separated the two germline ends. Germline V gives CDR1 SGHNT, CDR2 YYREEE (reference sequence). The CDR3 loop spans 13 amino acids. The CDR3 loop reads CASSLAVNTEAFF. The CDR3 nucleotides read TGTGCCAGCAGCTTGGCAGTGAACACTGAAGCTTTCTTT.

J is TRBJ2-4 and V is TRBV19; 7 nucleotides agree with TRBD1. CDR3 length equals 16 residues. CDR1 LNHDA and CDR2 SQIVND come from the germline V gene (reference sequence). V was pared by 2 bases and J by 6 bases, with 10 bases of the junction left unmatched. The CDR3 spells CASSISPLGGGNIQYF. CDR3 nucleotides: TGTGCCAGTAGTATATCCCCTCTAGGGGGCGGAAACATTCAGTACTTC.